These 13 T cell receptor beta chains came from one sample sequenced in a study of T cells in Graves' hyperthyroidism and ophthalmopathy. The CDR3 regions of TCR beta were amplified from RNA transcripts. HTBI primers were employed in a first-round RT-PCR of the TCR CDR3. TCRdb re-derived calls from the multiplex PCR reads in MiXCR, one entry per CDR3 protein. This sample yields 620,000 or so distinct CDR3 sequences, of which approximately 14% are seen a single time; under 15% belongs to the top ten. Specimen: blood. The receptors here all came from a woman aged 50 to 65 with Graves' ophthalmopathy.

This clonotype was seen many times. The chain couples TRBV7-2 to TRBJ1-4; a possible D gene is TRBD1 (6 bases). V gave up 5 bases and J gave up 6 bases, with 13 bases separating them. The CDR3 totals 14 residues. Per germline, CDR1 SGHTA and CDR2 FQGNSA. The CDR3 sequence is CASSVQGRYEKLFF. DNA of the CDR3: TGTGCCAGCAGCGTACAGGGACGGTATGAAAAACTGTTTTTT.

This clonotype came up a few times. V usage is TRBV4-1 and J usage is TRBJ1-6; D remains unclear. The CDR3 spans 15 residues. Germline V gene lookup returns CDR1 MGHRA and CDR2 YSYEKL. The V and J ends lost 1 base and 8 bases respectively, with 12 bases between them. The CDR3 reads CASSQAPPSDSPLHF. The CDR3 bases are TGCGCCAGCAGCCAAGCGCCCCCATCCGATTCACCCCTCCACTTT.

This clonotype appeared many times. For the CDR3, the DNA is TGTGCCACCAGTGACCGAACCAGGGACAGCTACAATGAGCAGTTCTTC. It encodes CATSDRTRDSYNEQFF. The chain recombines TRBV24-1 with TRBJ2-1; TRBD1 matches 7 bases. The J segment lost 3 bases and the V segment lost 4 bases, leaving 8 bases of the junction unmatched. Looked up from germline, CDR1 is KGHDR and CDR2 is SFDVKD. The CDR3 has 16 residues.

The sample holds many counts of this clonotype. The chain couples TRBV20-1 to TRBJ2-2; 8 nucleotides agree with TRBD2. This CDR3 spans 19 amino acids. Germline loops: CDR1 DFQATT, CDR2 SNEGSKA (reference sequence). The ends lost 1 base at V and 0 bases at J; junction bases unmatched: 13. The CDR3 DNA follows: TGCAGTGCTAGAGTGACACCCGGTGGACTAGCACCGAACACCGGGGAGCTGTTTTTT. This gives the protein CSARVTPGGLAPNTGELFF.

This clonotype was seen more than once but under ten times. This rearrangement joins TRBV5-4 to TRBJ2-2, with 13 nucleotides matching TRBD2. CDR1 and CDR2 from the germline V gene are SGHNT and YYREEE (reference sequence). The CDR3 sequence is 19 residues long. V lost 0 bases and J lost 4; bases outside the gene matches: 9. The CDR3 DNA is TGTGCCAGCAGCTTGGTCCCCCCAACTAGCGGGAGGGGCACCGGGGAGCTGTTTTTT. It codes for CASSLVPPTSGRGTGELFF.

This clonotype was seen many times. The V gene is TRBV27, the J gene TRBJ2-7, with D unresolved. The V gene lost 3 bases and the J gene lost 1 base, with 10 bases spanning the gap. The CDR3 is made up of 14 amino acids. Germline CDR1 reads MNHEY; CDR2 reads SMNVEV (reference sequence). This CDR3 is CASSFRTESYEQYF. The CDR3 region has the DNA TGTGCCAGCAGTTTTCGGACGGAATCCTACGAGCAGTACTTC.

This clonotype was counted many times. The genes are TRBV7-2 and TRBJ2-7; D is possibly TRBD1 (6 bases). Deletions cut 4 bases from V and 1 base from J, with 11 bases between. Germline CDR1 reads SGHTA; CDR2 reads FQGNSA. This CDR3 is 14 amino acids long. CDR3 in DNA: TGTGCCAGCAGCTCAGACAGGTATTCCTACGAGCAGTACTTC. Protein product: CASSSDRYSYEQYF.

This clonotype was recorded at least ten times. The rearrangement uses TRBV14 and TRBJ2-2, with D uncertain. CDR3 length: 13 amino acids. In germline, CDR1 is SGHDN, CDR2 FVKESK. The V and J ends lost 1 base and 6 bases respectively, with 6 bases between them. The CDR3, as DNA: TGTGCCAGCAGCCAAGGTTTGTCCGGGGAGCTGTTTTTT. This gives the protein CASSQGLSGELFF.

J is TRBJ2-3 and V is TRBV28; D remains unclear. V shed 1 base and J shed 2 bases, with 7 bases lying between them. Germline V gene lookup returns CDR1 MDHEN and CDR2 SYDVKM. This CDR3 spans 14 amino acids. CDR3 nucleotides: TGTGCCAGCAGTTTATACGGAGTCACAGATACGCAGTATTTT. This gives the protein CASSLYGVTDTQYF.

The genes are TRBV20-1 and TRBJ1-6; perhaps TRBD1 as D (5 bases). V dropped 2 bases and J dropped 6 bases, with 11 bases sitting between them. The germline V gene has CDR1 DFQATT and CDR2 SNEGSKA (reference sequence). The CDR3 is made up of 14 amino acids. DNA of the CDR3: TGCAGTGCTAGAATAGGGGCCTCTAATTCACCCCTCCACTTT. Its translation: CSARIGASNSPLHF.

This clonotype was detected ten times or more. Here the CDR3 reads CASSLTSGRGNEQFF. The CDR3 DNA reads as TGTGCCAGCAGTTTGACTAGCGGGAGAGGGAATGAGCAGTTCTTC. The rearrangement links TRBV12-3 or TRBV12-4 to TRBJ2-1; TRBD2 matches at 12 bases. V lost 3 bases, J lost 7 bases, and 4 bases stayed unmatched. This CDR3 has 15 residues.

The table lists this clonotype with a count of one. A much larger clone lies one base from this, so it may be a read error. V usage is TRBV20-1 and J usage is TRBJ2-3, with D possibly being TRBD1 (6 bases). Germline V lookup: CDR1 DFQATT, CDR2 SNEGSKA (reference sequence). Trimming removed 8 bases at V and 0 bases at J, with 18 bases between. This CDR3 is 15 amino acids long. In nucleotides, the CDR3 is TGCAGTACTAACCGGGACACCACTAGCACAGATACGCAGTATTTT. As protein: CSTNRDTTSTDTQYF.

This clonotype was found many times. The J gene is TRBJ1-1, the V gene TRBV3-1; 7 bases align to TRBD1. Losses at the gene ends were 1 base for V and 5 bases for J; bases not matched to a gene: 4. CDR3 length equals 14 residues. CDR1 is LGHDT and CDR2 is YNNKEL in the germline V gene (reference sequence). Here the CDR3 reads CASSQAMGQTEAFF. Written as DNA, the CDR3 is TGTGCCAGCAGCCAAGCCATGGGACAGACTGAAGCTTTCTTT. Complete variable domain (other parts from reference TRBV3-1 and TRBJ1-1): DTAVSQTPKYLVTQMGNDKSIKCEQNLGHDTMYWYKQDSKKFLKIMFSYNNKELIINETVPNRFSPKSPDKAHLNLHINSLELGDSAVYFCASSQAMGQTEAFFGQGTRLTVV.